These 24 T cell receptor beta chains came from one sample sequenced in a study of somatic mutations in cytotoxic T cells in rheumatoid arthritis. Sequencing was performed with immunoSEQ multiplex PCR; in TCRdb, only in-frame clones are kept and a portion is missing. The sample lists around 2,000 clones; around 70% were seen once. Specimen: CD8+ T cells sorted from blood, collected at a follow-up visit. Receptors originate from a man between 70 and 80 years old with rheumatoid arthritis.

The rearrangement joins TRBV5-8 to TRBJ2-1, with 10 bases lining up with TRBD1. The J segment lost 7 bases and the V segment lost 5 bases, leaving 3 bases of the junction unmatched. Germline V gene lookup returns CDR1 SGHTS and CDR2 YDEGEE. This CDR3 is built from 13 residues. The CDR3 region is CASSRQGANEQFF. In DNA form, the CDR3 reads TGTGCCAGCAGTCGACAGGGGGCAAATGAGCAGTTCTTC.

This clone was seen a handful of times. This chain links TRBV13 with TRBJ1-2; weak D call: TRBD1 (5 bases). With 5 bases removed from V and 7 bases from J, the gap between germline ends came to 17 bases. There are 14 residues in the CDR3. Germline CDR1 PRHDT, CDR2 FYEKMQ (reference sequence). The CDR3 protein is CASSKDNTMSGYTF. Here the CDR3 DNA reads TGTGCCAGCAGCAAGGACAACACAATGAGTGGCTACACCTTC. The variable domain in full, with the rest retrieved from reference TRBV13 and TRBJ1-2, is AAGVIQSPRHLIKEKRETATLKCYPIPRHDTVYWYQQGPGQDPQFLISFYEKMQSDKGSIPDRFSAQQFSDYHSELNMSSLELGDSALYFCASSKDNTMSGYTFGSGTRLTVV.

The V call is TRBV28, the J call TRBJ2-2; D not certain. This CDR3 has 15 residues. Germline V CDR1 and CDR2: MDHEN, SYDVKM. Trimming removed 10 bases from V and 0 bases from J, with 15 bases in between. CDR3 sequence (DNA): TGTGCCACCAAGACCAGAAACCCGAACACCGGGGAGCTGTTTTTT. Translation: CATKTRNPNTGELFF.

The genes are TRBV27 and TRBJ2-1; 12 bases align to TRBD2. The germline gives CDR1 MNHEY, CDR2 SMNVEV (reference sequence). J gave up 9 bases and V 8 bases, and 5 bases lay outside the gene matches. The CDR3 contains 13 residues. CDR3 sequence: CASLAGGLGEQFF. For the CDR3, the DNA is TGTGCCAGCCTAGCGGGAGGGTTGGGTGAGCAGTTCTTC.

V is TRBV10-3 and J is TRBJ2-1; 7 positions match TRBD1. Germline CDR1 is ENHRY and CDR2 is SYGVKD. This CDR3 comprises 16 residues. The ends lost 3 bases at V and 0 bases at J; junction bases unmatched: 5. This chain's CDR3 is CAISDPDRSSYNEQFF. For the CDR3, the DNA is TGTGCCATCAGTGACCCGGACAGGAGCTCCTACAATGAGCAGTTCTTC.

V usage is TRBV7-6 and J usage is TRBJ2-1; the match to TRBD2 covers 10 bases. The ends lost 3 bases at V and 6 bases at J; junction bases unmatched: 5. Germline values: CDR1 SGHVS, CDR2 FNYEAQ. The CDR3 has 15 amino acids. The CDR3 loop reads CASSLLAGALNEQFF. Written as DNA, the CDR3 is TGTGCCAGCAGCTTGCTAGCGGGGGCGCTCAATGAGCAGTTCTTC.

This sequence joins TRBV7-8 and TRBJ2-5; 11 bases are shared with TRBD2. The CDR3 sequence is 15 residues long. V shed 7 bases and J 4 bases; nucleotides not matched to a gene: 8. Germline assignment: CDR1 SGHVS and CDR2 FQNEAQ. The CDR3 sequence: CASKSSGGRVETQYF. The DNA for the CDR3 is TGTGCCAGCAAGTCTAGCGGGGGGCGGGTAGAGACCCAGTACTTC.

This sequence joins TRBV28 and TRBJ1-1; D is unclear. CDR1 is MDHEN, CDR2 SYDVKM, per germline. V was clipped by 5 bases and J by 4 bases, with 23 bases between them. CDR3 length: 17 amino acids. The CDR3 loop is CASSPTGNTAAGTEAFF. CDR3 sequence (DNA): TGTGCCAGCAGTCCGACCGGAAATACCGCGGCTGGCACTGAAGCTTTCTTT.

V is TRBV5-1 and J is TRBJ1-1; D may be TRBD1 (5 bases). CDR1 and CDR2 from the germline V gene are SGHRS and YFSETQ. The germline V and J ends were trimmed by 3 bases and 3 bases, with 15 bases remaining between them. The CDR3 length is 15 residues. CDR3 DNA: TGCGCCAGCAGCTCCCGACTGGGGGGGGACACTGAAGCTTTCTTT. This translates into CASSSRLGGDTEAFF.

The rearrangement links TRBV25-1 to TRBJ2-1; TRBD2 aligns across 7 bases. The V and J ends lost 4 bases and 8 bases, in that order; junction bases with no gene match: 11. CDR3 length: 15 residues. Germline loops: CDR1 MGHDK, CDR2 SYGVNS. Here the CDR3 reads CASSAWTSWVDEQFF. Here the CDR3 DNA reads TGTGCCAGCAGTGCCTGGACTAGTTGGGTCGATGAGCAGTTCTTC. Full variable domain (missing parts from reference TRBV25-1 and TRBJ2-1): EADIYQTPRYLVIGTGKKITLECSQTMGHDKMYWYQQDPGMELHLIHYSYGVNSTEKGDLSSESTVSRIRTEHFPLTLESARPSHTSQYLCASSAWTSWVDEQFFGPGTRLTVL.

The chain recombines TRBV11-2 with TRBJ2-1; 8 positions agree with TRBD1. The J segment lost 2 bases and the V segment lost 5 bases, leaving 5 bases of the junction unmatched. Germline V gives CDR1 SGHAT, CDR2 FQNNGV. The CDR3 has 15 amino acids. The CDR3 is CASSPGQGAYNEQFF. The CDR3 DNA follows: TGTGCCAGCAGCCCCGGACAGGGCGCCTACAATGAGCAGTTCTTC.

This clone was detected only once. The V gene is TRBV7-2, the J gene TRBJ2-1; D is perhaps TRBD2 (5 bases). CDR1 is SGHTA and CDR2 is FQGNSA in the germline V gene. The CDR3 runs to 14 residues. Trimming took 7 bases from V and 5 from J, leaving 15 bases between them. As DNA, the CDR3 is TGTGCCAGCAACTCGGGGTGGGCAGACAATGAGCAGTTCTTC. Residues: CASNSGWADNEQFF.

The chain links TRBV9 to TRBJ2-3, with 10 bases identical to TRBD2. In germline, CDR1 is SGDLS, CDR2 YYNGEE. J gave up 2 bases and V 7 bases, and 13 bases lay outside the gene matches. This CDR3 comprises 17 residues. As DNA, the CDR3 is TGTGCCAGCTCCTCTACCGGGACTAGCGTTCCCACAGATACGCAGTATTTT. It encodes CASSSTGTSVPTDTQYF.

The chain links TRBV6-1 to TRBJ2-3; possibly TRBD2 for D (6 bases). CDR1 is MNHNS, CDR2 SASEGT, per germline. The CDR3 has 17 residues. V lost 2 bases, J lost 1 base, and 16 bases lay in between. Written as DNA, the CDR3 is TGTGCCAGCAGTGAAACCGGACGGGCGGGGCGCACAGATACGCAGTATTTT. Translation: CASSETGRAGRTDTQYF.

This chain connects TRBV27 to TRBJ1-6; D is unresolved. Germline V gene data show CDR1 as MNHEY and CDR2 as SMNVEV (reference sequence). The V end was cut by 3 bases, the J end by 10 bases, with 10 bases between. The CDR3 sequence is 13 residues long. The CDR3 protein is CASSLGFGSPLHF. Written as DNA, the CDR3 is TGTGCCAGCAGTTTGGGATTTGGATCACCCCTCCACTTT.

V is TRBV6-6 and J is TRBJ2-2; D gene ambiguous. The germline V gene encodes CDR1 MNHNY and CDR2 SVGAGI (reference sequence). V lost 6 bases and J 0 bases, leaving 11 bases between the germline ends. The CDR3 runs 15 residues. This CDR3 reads CASSYYSANTGELFF. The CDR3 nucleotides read TGTGCCAGCAGCTATTACAGCGCGAACACCGGGGAGCTGTTTTTT.

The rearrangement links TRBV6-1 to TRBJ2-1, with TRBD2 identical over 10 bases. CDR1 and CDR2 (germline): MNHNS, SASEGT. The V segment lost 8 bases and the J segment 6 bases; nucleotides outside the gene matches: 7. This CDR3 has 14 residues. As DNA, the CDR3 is TGTGCCAGCGGCGGGGGACTAGCGCTCAATGAGCAGTTCTTC. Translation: CASGGGLALNEQFF.

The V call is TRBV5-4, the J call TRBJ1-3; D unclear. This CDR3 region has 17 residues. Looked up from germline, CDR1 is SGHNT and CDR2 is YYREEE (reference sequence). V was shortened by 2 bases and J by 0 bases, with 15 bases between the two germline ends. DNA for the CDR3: TGTGCCAGCAGCTTCTCTGCAGGTTCGACCTCTGGAAACACCATATATTTT. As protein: CASSFSAGSTSGNTIYF.

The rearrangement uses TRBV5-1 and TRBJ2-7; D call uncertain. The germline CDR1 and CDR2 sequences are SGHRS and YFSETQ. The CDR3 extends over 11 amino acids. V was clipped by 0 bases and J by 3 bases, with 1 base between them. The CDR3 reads CASSLGYEQYF. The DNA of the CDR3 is TGCGCCAGCAGCTTGGGCTACGAGCAGTACTTC. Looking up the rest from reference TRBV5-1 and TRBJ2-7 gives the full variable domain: KAGVTQTPRYLIKTRGQQVTLSCSPISGHRSVSWYQQTPGQGLQFLFEYFSETQRNKGNFPGRFSGRQFSNSRSEMNVSTLELGDSALYLCASSLGYEQYFGPGTRLTVT.

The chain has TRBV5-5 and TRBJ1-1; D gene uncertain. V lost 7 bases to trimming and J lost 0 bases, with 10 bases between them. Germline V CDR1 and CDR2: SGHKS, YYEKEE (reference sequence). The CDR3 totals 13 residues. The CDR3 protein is CASRVDLNTEAFF. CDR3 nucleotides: TGTGCCAGCCGGGTGGATTTGAACACTGAAGCTTTCTTT.

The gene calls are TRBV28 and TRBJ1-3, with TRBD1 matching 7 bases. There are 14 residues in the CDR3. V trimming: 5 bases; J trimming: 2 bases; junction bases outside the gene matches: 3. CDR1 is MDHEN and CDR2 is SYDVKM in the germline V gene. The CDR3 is CASSPQGTGNTIYF. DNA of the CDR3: TGTGCCAGCAGTCCACAGGGGACTGGAAACACCATATATTTT.

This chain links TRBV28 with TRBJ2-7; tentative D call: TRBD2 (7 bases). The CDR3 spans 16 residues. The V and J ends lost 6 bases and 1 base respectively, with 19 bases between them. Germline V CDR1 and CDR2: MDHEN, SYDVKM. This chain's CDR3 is CASSPTRGAFSYEQYF. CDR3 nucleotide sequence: TGTGCCAGCAGCCCGACCCGGGGGGCCTTTTCCTACGAGCAGTACTTC.

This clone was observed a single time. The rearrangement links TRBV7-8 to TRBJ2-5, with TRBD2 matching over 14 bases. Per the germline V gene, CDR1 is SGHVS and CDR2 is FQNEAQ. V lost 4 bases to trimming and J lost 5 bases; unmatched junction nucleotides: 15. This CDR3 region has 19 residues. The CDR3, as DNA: TGTGCCAGCAGCTCCTTTCCCGGGACTAGCGGGAGTAGGCGGGAGACCCAGTACTTC. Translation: CASSSFPGTSGSRRETQYF.

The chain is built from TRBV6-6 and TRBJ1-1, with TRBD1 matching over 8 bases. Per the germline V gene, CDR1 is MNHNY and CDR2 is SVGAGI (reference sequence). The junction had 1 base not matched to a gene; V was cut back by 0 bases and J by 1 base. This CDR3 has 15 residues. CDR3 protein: CASSYSGTGNTEAFF. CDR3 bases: TGTGCCAGCAGTTACTCCGGGACAGGGAACACTGAAGCTTTCTTT.